The next 8 T cell receptor beta chains were all read from a single sample in a study of radiotherapy plus CTLA-4 blockade in lung cancer. Data came from immunoSEQ multiplex PCR; TCRdb stores just in-frame clones and leaves some out. The sample comprises roughly 98,000 clones, around four fifths of which are singletons, and roughly 15% rests with the top ten. The material was peripheral blood, obtained from a patient treated with radiotherapy plus ipilimumab. All receptors come from a human donor with non-small cell lung cancer that progressed on radiotherapy plus ipilimumab.

Concerning this clone itself: A read error may be the cause here, since a much bigger clone is one base away. Distinct nucleotide sequences in the sample also encode this CDR3. The rearrangement links TRBV27 to TRBJ1-2, with D uncertain. With 0 bases removed from V and 2 bases from J, the gap between germline ends came to 4 bases. Germline V gene sequence: CDR1 MNHEY, CDR2 SMNVEV (reference sequence). This CDR3 spans 13 amino acids. The CDR3 protein is CASSLSGNYGYTF. DNA of the CDR3: TGTGCCAGCAGTTTATCAGGGAACTATGGCTACACCTTC.

Here the CDR3 reads CASSLQGPLGYTF. In DNA, the CDR3 is TGTGCCAGCAGCTTACAGGGTCCCCTTGGCTACACCTTC. The chain uses TRBV5-6 and TRBJ1-2, with D perhaps matching TRBD1 (6 bases). This CDR3 spans 13 amino acids. The V end lost 2 bases, the J end lost 7 bases, and 12 bases lay between the germline ends. Per the germline V gene, CDR1 is SGHDT and CDR2 is YYEEEE.

This chain links TRBV7-3 with TRBJ1-1; D uncertain. Trimming left V 3 bases short and J 4 bases short, with 9 bases between. The germline CDR1 and CDR2 sequences are SGHTA and FQGTGA. The CDR3 length is 13 residues. The CDR3 is CASSFAEGTEAFF. The CDR3 coding sequence is TGTGCCAGCAGCTTCGCCGAGGGCACTGAAGCTTTCTTT.

CDR3 sequence reads: CSVGASGGASDTQYF. In DNA, the CDR3 is TGCAGCGTTGGGGCTAGCGGGGGGGCGTCGGATACGCAGTATTTT. V gene TRBV29-1 combines with J gene TRBJ2-3; TRBD2 agrees at 12 bases. CDR3 length: 15 amino acids. J gave up 6 bases and V 4 bases, and 8 bases lay outside the gene matches. In germline, CDR1 is SQVTM, CDR2 ANQGSEA.

For this clone: The sample contains more than one DNA sequence encoding this CDR3. The V call is TRBV2, the J call TRBJ1-4; D gene uncertain. CDR1 is SNHLY, CDR2 FYNNEI, per germline. CDR3 size: 13 residues. Trimming took 10 bases from V and 7 from J, leaving 16 bases between them. CDR3 loop: CATQVDLGEKLFF. CDR3 DNA: TGTGCCACCCAGGTGGACCTCGGTGAAAAACTGTTTTTT. Supplemented by reference TRBV2 and TRBJ1-4, the full variable domain reads EPEVTQTPSHQVTQMGQEVILRCVPISNHLYFYWYRQILGQKVEFLVSFYNNEISEKSEIFDDQFSVERPDGSNFTLKIRSTKLEDSAMYFCATQVDLGEKLFFGSGTQLSVL.

The chain combines TRBV28 with TRBJ1-1, with TRBD1 as a possible D gene (6 bases). The V end was cut by 6 bases, the J end by 1 base, with 15 bases between. CDR1 MDHEN and CDR2 SYDVKM come from the germline V gene. The CDR3 runs 15 residues. The CDR3 sequence: CASSLPDRQNTEAFF. The CDR3 DNA reads TGTGCCAGCAGCTTACCGGACAGACAGAACACTGAAGCTTTCTTT. The whole variable domain, remainder taken from reference TRBV28 and TRBJ1-1, is DVKVTQSSRYLVKRTGEKVFLECVQDMDHENMFWYRQDPGLGLRLIYFSYDVKMKEKGDIPEGYSVSREKKERFSLILESASTNQTSMYLCASSLPDRQNTEAFFGQGTRLTVV.

The chain is built from TRBV7-9 and TRBJ1-2, with a weak D call TRBD1 (5 bases). Germline loops: CDR1 SEHNR, CDR2 FQNEAQ (reference sequence). Trimming cost V 0 bases and J 8 bases, with 13 bases left between them. The CDR3 is 14 amino acids. The CDR3 region has the DNA TGTGCCAGCAGCTTAGCAGGAAAGAGGGGAGGCTACACCTTC. It translates to CASSLAGKRGGYTF.

The V call is TRBV13, the J call TRBJ2-3; 9 positions agree with TRBD2. Germline loops: CDR1 PRHDT, CDR2 FYEKMQ (reference sequence). With 4 bases clipped from V and 0 bases from J, the junction kept 5 bases outside the gene matches. This CDR3 is 16 amino acids long. CDR3 sequence: CASSWRLAESTDTQYF. Here the CDR3 DNA reads TGTGCCAGCAGCTGGAGACTAGCGGAAAGCACAGATACGCAGTATTTT.